This TCR beta chain was sequenced for a study of beta chain features in type 1 diabetes. Study findings and constraints: Fewer junction insertions and more nucleotide deletions appeared in type 1 diabetes patients.

CD4+ naive, central memory, regulatory and stem cell-like memory subsets were isolated by sorting on CD45RO/CCR7/CD25/CD127/CD95/CD27. Every bit of the isolated RNA underwent reverse transcription, so sequencing read expressed TCRB transcripts. Generated by immunoSEQ multiplex PCR, the TCRdb table keeps only in-frame clones and is missing some. The sample has about 250,000 clones; over 12% are singletons. There are a few counts of this clone. The antigen is undetermined. What was sequenced was naive CD4+ T cells from blood. This clonotype originated in a woman aged 40 to 50 in good health.

The CDR3 protein is CASSVAPVNTEAFF. The CDR3 bases are TGTGCCAGCAGCGTAGCCCCGGTGAACACTGAAGCTTTCTTT. This chain joins TRBV9 and TRBJ1-1; D remains unclear. The germline CDR1 and CDR2 sequences are SGDLS and YYNGEE. The V gene lost 0 bases and the J gene lost 0 bases, with 6 bases spanning the gap. There are 14 residues in the CDR3.